The 17 T cell receptor beta chains listed next were all sequenced from one sample in a study of cytomegalovirus exposure and HLA in healthy donors. Amplification used 60 Vbeta primers and 13 Jbeta primers. TCRdb's table, derived via immunoSEQ multiplex PCR, lists solely in-frame clones and lacks some. Among some 96,000 clones, 65% to 80% were seen once, and the ten largest hold 7% to 9%. Material: PBMCs. The receptors stem from a man aged 40-55 years in good health and CMV-seropositive.

V is TRBV12-2 and J is TRBJ2-3; the listed D gene, TRBD2, was not tested against the DNA. TRBV12-2 is a recognized pseudogene. There are 15 residues in the CDR3. The CDR3 is CASRLAPSPTDTQYF. In DNA form, the CDR3 reads TGTGCAAGTCGCTTAGCGCCTAGCCCCACAGATACGCAGTATTTT.

The V and J genes are TRBV14 and TRBJ2-1; a weak D match, TRBD2 (6 bases). The V end was cut by 4 bases, the J end by 3 bases, with 10 bases between. This CDR3 comprises 14 residues. CDR1 is SGHDN and CDR2 is FVKESK in the germline V gene. The DNA of the CDR3 is TGTGCCAGCAGCCCGACGACTAGCTACAATGAGCAGTTCTTC. This codes for CASSPTTSYNEQFF.

V usage is TRBV5-1 and J usage is TRBJ2-1, with TRBD2 matching 13 bases. There are 17 residues in the CDR3. Germline-derived CDR1 and CDR2 are SGHRS and YFSETQ. Trimming removed 4 bases from V and 1 base from J; junction bases left unmatched: 5. CDR3 bases: TGCGCCAGCAGCGCCGGACTAGCGGGAGCGTCCTACAATGAGCAGTTCTTC. Amino acids: CASSAGLAGASYNEQFF. The whole variable domain, filled in from reference TRBV5-1 and TRBJ2-1, reads KAGVTQTPRYLIKTRGQQVTLSCSPISGHRSVSWYQQTPGQGLQFLFEYFSETQRNKGNFPGRFSGRQFSNSRSEMNVSTLELGDSALYLCASSAGLAGASYNEQFFGPGTRLTVL.

The chain couples TRBV5-4 to TRBJ2-5, with D possibly TRBD1 on 7 matching bases. This CDR3 is 16 amino acids long. The V end lost 5 bases, the J end lost 4 bases, and 21 bases lay between the germline ends. Germline V gene lookup returns CDR1 SGHNT and CDR2 YYREEE (reference sequence). The CDR3 nucleotides read TGTGCCAGCAGGCCCGACCAGGGGGGCCGTCTAGAGACCCAGTACTTC. Its protein product is CASRPDQGGRLETQYF.

This chain links TRBV4-1 with TRBJ1-1, with D possibly being TRBD1 (5 bases). The CDR3 has 17 amino acids. Trimming left V 0 bases short and J 4 bases short, with 18 bases between. Per germline, CDR1 MGHRA and CDR2 YSYEKL. CDR3 sequence reads: CASSQDRSWGVSTEAFF. DNA of the CDR3: TGCGCCAGCAGCCAAGATCGTTCTTGGGGCGTGAGCACTGAAGCTTTCTTT.

The J gene is TRBJ1-4, the V gene TRBV4-2, with 8 bases fitting TRBD1. The CDR3 is made up of 16 amino acids. Germline V lookup: CDR1 LGHNA, CDR2 YNFKEQ. Trimming removed 2 bases from V and 0 bases from J; junction bases left unmatched: 2. In nucleotides, the CDR3 is TGTGCCAGCAGCCAAATGACAGGGGCAACTAATGAAAAACTGTTTTTT. Translation gives CASSQMTGATNEKLFF.

There are a few counts of this clone. This chain's CDR3 is CASSPGQNQETQYF. The CDR3, as DNA: TGTGCCAGCAGCCCAGGACAAAACCAAGAGACCCAGTACTTC. The chain employs TRBV7-9 and TRBJ2-5, with D perhaps matching TRBD1 (5 bases). The CDR3 length is 14 residues. V was pared by 5 bases and J by 0 bases, with 10 bases between. Germline assignment: CDR1 SEHNR and CDR2 FQNEAQ (reference sequence).

This chain uses TRBV5-1 with TRBJ1-6, with TRBD1 matching 7 bases. V trimming: 4 bases; J trimming: 1 base; junction bases outside the gene matches: 2. Germline V gene data show CDR1 as SGHRS and CDR2 as YFSETQ. This CDR3 has 15 residues. DNA of the CDR3: TGCGCCAGCAGCAGGGACAGTTCCTATAATTCACCCCTCCACTTT. Translated: CASSRDSSYNSPLHF.

V and J are TRBV19 and TRBJ2-4, with a possible D match to TRBD2 (5 bases). Deletions cut 7 bases from V and 7 bases from J, with 17 bases between. CDR1 is LNHDA, CDR2 SQIVND, per germline (reference sequence). This CDR3 contains 14 residues. In DNA, the CDR3 is TGTGCCAGTACGGACCGGAGCGGCGGGAACATTCAGTACTTC. This gives the protein CASTDRSGGNIQYF.

The chain is built from TRBV19 and TRBJ1-5; 7 bases are shared with TRBD1. The V and J ends lost 2 bases and 0 bases, in that order; junction bases with no gene match: 10. Germline V gene lookup returns CDR1 LNHDA and CDR2 SQIVND (reference sequence). The CDR3 has 18 residues. This chain's CDR3 is CASSIRGRGAHSNQPQHF. CDR3 nucleotides: TGTGCCAGTAGTATAAGGGGGCGGGGGGCGCATAGCAATCAGCCCCAGCATTTT.

This clone was seen only once. The chain uses TRBV11-3 and TRBJ2-5; D may be TRBD2 (6 bases). The closer fit of TRBJ2-7 to the DNA end suggests the J call may be wrong. The germline V gene encodes CDR1 SGHNT and CDR2 YENEEA. This CDR3 is 13 amino acids long. CDR3 region: CASSFRGSYEQYF. CDR3 nucleotide sequence: TGTGCCAGCAGCTTCCGGGGGTCCTACGAGCAGTACTTC.

This clone occurred once. V is TRBV28 and J is TRBJ2-7; perhaps TRBD2 as D (5 bases). Germline lookup yields CDR1 MDHEN and CDR2 SYDVKM. V was trimmed by 3 bases and J by 5 bases, leaving 11 bases between them. CDR3 length: 13 amino acids. The CDR3 nucleotides are TGTGCCAGCAGTTTGGGGAGATCCAACGAGCAGTACTTC. Translation gives CASSLGRSNEQYF.

The chain links TRBV6-5 to TRBJ1-3; D possibly corresponds to TRBD1 (5 bases). V was trimmed by 4 bases and J by 3 bases, leaving 7 bases between them. In germline, CDR1 is MNHEY, CDR2 SVGAGI. This CDR3 is 13 amino acids long. The CDR3 spells CASSWGGGNTIYF. The CDR3 bases are TGTGCCAGCAGTTGGGGGGGTGGAAACACCATATATTTT.

This clone was seen only a few times. The rearrangement links TRBV5-1 to TRBJ2-1; 13 nucleotides align to TRBD2. Unmatched junction bases numbered 2, after V lost 4 bases and J lost 10 bases. The CDR3 sequence is 13 residues long. The V gene's germline CDR1 is SGHRS and CDR2 YFSETQ. CDR3 loop: CASSKGLAGEQFF. The DNA for the CDR3 is TGCGCCAGCAGCAAGGGACTAGCGGGGGAGCAGTTCTTC.

V usage is TRBV7-3 and J usage is TRBJ1-2, with D perhaps matching TRBD1 (5 bases). The CDR3 is made up of 13 amino acids. The V gene's germline CDR1 is SGHTA and CDR2 FQGTGA. Trimming removed 4 bases at V and 5 bases at J, with 11 bases between. CDR3 sequence (DNA): TGTGCCAGCAGCTCGACCCAGGGATATGGCTACACCTTC. It yields the protein CASSSTQGYGYTF.

The V gene is TRBV11-2, the J gene TRBJ2-1; tentative D call: TRBD1 (5 bases). V shed 1 base and J shed 6 bases, with 13 bases lying between them. CDR3 length equals 15 residues. The V gene's germline CDR1 is SGHAT and CDR2 FQNNGV. CDR3 region: CASSLVAGPINEQFF. The CDR3 nucleotides are TGTGCCAGCAGCTTAGTCGCAGGGCCAATCAATGAGCAGTTCTTC.

This clone was counted between two and nine times. This chain joins TRBV6-5 and TRBJ2-5; D remains unclear. The CDR3 covers 12 residues. From germline, CDR1 is MNHEY and CDR2 SVGAGI. Trimming stripped 5 bases from V and 0 bases from J, with 4 bases between. CDR3 nucleotide sequence: TGTGCCAGCAGTCGGGACCAAGAGACCCAGTACTTC. It specifies CASSRDQETQYF.